One and the same sample provided the 29 T cell receptor beta chains below, sequenced in a study of T-cell reconstitution after alpha-beta-depleted transplantation in children. As it was prepared, the TCRbeta library received unique molecular identifiers. Each CDR3 protein gets one entry after TCRdb re-called the PCR reads with MiXCR. There are about 250,000 distinct CDR3 sequences in the sample; about 24% occur only once, and 4.8% lies in the top ten. The sequenced sample was PBMCs, mostly from graft donor cells, obtained 360 days after TCRalphabeta/CD19-depleted stem cell transplant. The receptors come from a female patient between 2 and 15 years old who had a stem cell transplant for congenital amegakaryocytic thrombocytopenia, so the T cells may come from the graft donor.

This clonotype was picked up a small number of times. The genes are TRBV12-3 or TRBV12-4 and TRBJ2-1; D might be TRBD1 or TRBD2, each matching 6 bases. The CDR3 has 12 amino acids. V lost 10 bases and J lost 4, with 11 bases in between. The DNA of the CDR3 is TGTGCCACTGGGGGGCATTACAATGAGCAGTTCTTC. Amino acid sequence: CATGGHYNEQFF.

This clonotype was detected a few times. The rearrangement joins TRBV20-1 to TRBJ2-3, with TRBD2 matching over 10 bases. Looked up from germline, CDR1 is DFQATT and CDR2 is SNEGSKA (reference sequence). The CDR3 loop spans 17 amino acids. V dropped 0 bases and J dropped 5; count of bases not matched to a gene: 11. For the CDR3, the DNA is TGCAGTGCTAGAGATCCCCTAGCGGGAGCATTCCGAGATACGCAGTATTTT. Amino acid sequence: CSARDPLAGAFRDTQYF.

The gene calls are TRBV27 and TRBJ2-1; D is uncertain. Germline loops: CDR1 MNHEY, CDR2 SMNVEV (reference sequence). The CDR3 spans 13 residues. V shed 0 bases and J shed 4 bases, with 4 bases lying between them. This CDR3 reads CASSLSYYNEQFF. The CDR3 region has the DNA TGTGCCAGCAGTTTATCGTATTACAATGAGCAGTTCTTC.

This clonotype was found a few times. J is TRBJ2-3 and V is TRBV4-3; D tentatively reads TRBD1 or TRBD2 (6 bases each). The V gene's germline CDR1 is LGHNA and CDR2 YSLEER. The CDR3 runs 16 residues. V lost 0 bases and J 2 bases, leaving 12 bases between the germline ends. The CDR3 region is CASSQDLWGATDTQYF. CDR3 sequence (DNA): TGCGCCAGCAGCCAAGACCTATGGGGGGCCACAGATACGCAGTATTTT.

This clonotype was observed at least ten times. The genes are TRBV6-8 and TRBJ2-1, with TRBD2 matching over 8 bases. Germline-derived CDR1 and CDR2 are MNHGY and SAAAGT. V was pared by 5 bases and J by 15 bases, with 9 bases of the junction left unmatched. The length of the CDR3 is 12 residues. This CDR3 reads CASSEPGGPLFF. The CDR3 DNA follows: TGTGCCAGCAGTGAACCGGGAGGGCCTCTGTTCTTC.

In this sample, this clonotype turned up a few times. The V gene is TRBV4-1, the J gene TRBJ2-1; D may be TRBD2 (5 bases). CDR3 length: 18 amino acids. The V gene lost 2 bases and the J gene lost 8 bases, with 25 bases spanning the gap. Germline V gene lookup returns CDR1 MGHRA and CDR2 YSYEKL. CDR3 region: CASSQITFGLDQVDEQFF. CDR3 bases: TGCGCCAGCAGCCAAATCACGTTTGGACTGGATCAGGTCGATGAGCAGTTCTTC.

The chain carries TRBV27 and TRBJ1-1; a weak D match, TRBD1 (5 bases). Trimming cost V 2 bases and J 6 bases, with 25 bases left between them. Germline CDR1 and CDR2: MNHEY and SMNVEV (reference sequence). This CDR3 has 18 residues. The CDR3 spells CASSLRGALRSGGAEAFF. The CDR3 DNA reads TGTGCCAGCAGTTTACGCGGGGCCCTGAGATCGGGCGGGGCTGAAGCTTTCTTT.

This clonotype has more than one count but fewer than ten. V usage is TRBV4-1 and J usage is TRBJ1-1; weak D call: TRBD1 (5 bases). Per the germline V gene, CDR1 is MGHRA and CDR2 is YSYEKL. V was clipped by 2 bases and J by 3 bases, with 10 bases between them. The CDR3 length is 14 residues. CDR3 bases: TGCGCCAGCAGCCAAATTGGGGGTTACACTGAAGCTTTCTTT. It yields the protein CASSQIGGYTEAFF.

The chain couples TRBV20-1 to TRBJ1-1, with 12 bases matching TRBD1. With V trimmed by 5 bases and J by 4 bases, 5 bases remained unmatched. CDR1 DFQATT and CDR2 SNEGSKA come from the germline V gene (reference sequence). This CDR3 is built from 14 residues. CDR3 nucleotide sequence: TGCAGTGCTGGGACAGGGGGCTGGTTCACTGAAGCTTTCTTT. This codes for CSAGTGGWFTEAFF.

This clonotype has at least ten counts. The chain combines TRBV5-1 with TRBJ1-1; no definite D call. The V and J ends lost 0 bases and 2 bases respectively, with 11 bases between them. Germline values: CDR1 SGHRS, CDR2 YFSETQ. The CDR3 has 15 amino acids. The CDR3 DNA follows: TGCGCCAGCAGCTTGGCCGCAGGCCTAAACACTGAAGCTTTCTTT. This translates into CASSLAAGLNTEAFF.

The V gene is TRBV20-1, the J gene TRBJ2-3, with D perhaps TRBD1 (6 bases). V was trimmed by 1 base and J by 10 bases, leaving 18 bases between them. The CDR3 covers 14 residues. Germline V gene data show CDR1 as DFQATT and CDR2 as SNEGSKA (reference sequence). The CDR3 is CSARVGQLTESQYF. CDR3 in DNA: TGCAGTGCTAGAGTCGGACAGCTCACAGAGTCGCAGTATTTT.

The genes are TRBV15 and TRBJ2-7, with 10 positions matching TRBD2. V lost 5 bases to trimming and J lost 1 base; unmatched junction nucleotides: 11. Germline CDR1 reads LNHNV; CDR2 reads YYDKDF (reference sequence). This CDR3 contains 17 residues. In DNA, the CDR3 is TGTGCCACCAGCCCAACATTGACTAGCGGGTTTTCCTACGAGCAGTACTTC. It translates to CATSPTLTSGFSYEQYF.

CDR3 loop: CASSPTGSGANVLTF. The DNA of the CDR3 is TGTGCCAGCAGTCCCACAGGGTCTGGGGCCAACGTCCTGACTTTC. The chain couples TRBV12-3 or TRBV12-4 to TRBJ2-6; a possible D gene is TRBD1 (6 bases). The length of the CDR3 is 15 residues. V was clipped by 5 bases and J by 1 base, with 9 bases between them.

This clonotype has a handful of counts. This chain connects TRBV28 to TRBJ2-7; 7 nucleotides line up with TRBD2. The CDR3 extends over 15 amino acids. From germline, CDR1 is MDHEN and CDR2 SYDVKM. The trim removed 4 bases at V and 0 bases at J, leaving 6 bases unmatched. The CDR3 coding sequence is TGTGCCAGCAGTTCACTAGCGTGGCTCTCCTACGAGCAGTACTTC. This sequence encodes CASSSLAWLSYEQYF. Using reference TRBV28 and TRBJ2-7 for the parts outside the CDR3, the full variable domain is DVKVTQSSRYLVKRTGEKVFLECVQDMDHENMFWYRQDPGLGLRLIYFSYDVKMKEKGDIPEGYSVSREKKERFSLILESASTNQTSMYLCASSSLAWLSYEQYFGPGTRLTVT.

Regarding this clonotype: A much larger clone sits a single nucleotide away, making a read error possible. The CDR3 bases are TGTGCCAGCAGCTTAGAGGGGACAGGGCCCTACGAGCAGTACTTC. This gives the protein CASSLEGTGPYEQYF. The V and J genes are TRBV7-2 and TRBJ2-7; TRBD1 matches at 9 bases. Germline V lookup: CDR1 SGHTA, CDR2 FQGNSA. Trimming removed 1 base from V and 2 bases from J; junction bases left unmatched: 3. The CDR3 sequence is 15 residues long.

The genes are TRBV24-1 and TRBJ1-2, with D perhaps matching TRBD1 (5 bases). The CDR3 has 15 amino acids. The germline V and J ends were trimmed by 1 base and 2 bases, with 10 bases remaining between them. Germline loops: CDR1 KGHDR, CDR2 SFDVKD. The CDR3 DNA follows: TGTGCCACCAGTGATTTAGACGGGGGAAACTATGGCTACACCTTC. Translation: CATSDLDGGNYGYTF.

This clonotype was detected a few times. The chain employs TRBV5-1 and TRBJ2-2, with 7 bases aligning to TRBD1. Trimming at V came to 0 bases and at J to 7 bases, leaving 6 bases not matched to a gene. The CDR3 has 15 residues. The V gene's germline CDR1 is SGHRS and CDR2 YFSETQ. The CDR3 loop reads CASSLADRENGELFF. CDR3 in DNA: TGCGCCAGCAGCTTGGCCGACAGGGAGAACGGGGAGCTGTTTTTT.

The V and J genes are TRBV20-1 and TRBJ2-7; 10 bases fit TRBD1. V gave up 5 bases and J gave up 5 bases; unmatched junction bases: 15. The CDR3 extends over 16 amino acids. The germline CDR1 and CDR2 sequences are DFQATT and SNEGSKA (reference sequence). The CDR3 sequence: CSAGPGQGRGSDEQYF. CDR3 nucleotides: TGCAGTGCTGGTCCGGGACAGGGGAGAGGCTCTGACGAGCAGTACTTC.

This clonotype was counted between two and nine times. The chain links TRBV9 to TRBJ2-2; D is perhaps TRBD2 (5 bases). V dropped 0 bases and J dropped 6 bases, with 6 bases sitting between them. This CDR3 is built from 13 residues. CDR1 is SGDLS and CDR2 is YYNGEE in the germline V gene. This CDR3 is CASSVAGSGELFF. The DNA for the CDR3 is TGTGCCAGCAGCGTAGCGGGGTCCGGGGAGCTGTTTTTT.

This chain joins TRBV10-2 and TRBJ1-6; 9 bases map to TRBD1. V dropped 7 bases and J dropped 0; count of bases not matched to a gene: 10. CDR3 length: 18 residues. The germline V gene encodes CDR1 WSHSY and CDR2 SAAADI. The CDR3 sequence: CASTLHTGGPSYNSPLHF. Written as DNA, the CDR3 is TGCGCCAGCACCCTGCACACAGGGGGCCCCTCCTATAATTCACCCCTCCACTTT.

V usage is TRBV2 and J usage is TRBJ2-5, with D uncertain. V lost 3 bases and J lost 4, with 9 bases in between. This CDR3 comprises 13 residues. CDR1 is SNHLY, CDR2 FYNNEI, per germline. CDR3 protein: CASSDERLETQYF. The CDR3 DNA reads TGTGCCAGCAGTGATGAGCGCCTAGAGACCCAGTACTTC.

This chain joins TRBV5-1 and TRBJ2-1, with D possibly called TRBD1 or TRBD2 (5 bases each). V lost 1 base to trimming and J lost 7 bases, with 12 bases between them. Per germline, CDR1 SGHRS and CDR2 YFSETQ. The CDR3 spans 14 residues. CDR3 nucleotides: TGCGCCAGCAGCTTGATGGGGGTTGGGAATGAGCAGTTCTTC. Its translation is CASSLMGVGNEQFF.

This clonotype was found a few times. The chain carries TRBV10-3 and TRBJ2-7; 8 nucleotides match TRBD1. The germline V gene has CDR1 ENHRY and CDR2 SYGVKD. The CDR3 sequence is 18 residues long. J was trimmed by 0 bases and V by 0 bases; bases with no gene match: 10. This CDR3 is CAISESSQGARPSYEQYF. In nucleotides, the CDR3 is TGTGCCATCAGTGAGTCGAGTCAGGGGGCTAGACCCTCCTACGAGCAGTACTTC.

The chain has TRBV5-8 and TRBJ2-1; TRBD1 matches 9 bases. Germline V gene data show CDR1 as SGHTS and CDR2 as YDEGEE. CDR3 length equals 15 residues. V lost 5 bases to trimming and J lost 4 bases; unmatched junction nucleotides: 7. Here the CDR3 reads CASSNRGREYNEQFF. In DNA form, the CDR3 reads TGTGCCAGCAGTAACAGGGGGCGGGAATACAATGAGCAGTTCTTC.

The chain has TRBV14 and TRBJ2-2; TRBD1 aligns across 8 bases. The germline V gene has CDR1 SGHDN and CDR2 FVKESK. V shed 2 bases, J shed 0 bases, and the junction held 2 bases outside the gene matches. The CDR3 covers 16 residues. DNA of the CDR3: TGTGCCAGCAGCCAAACGGGACAGGCGAACACCGGGGAGCTGTTTTTT. Protein: CASSQTGQANTGELFF.

This clonotype turned up a few times. The rearrangement joins TRBV18 to TRBJ1-1; 8 nucleotides agree with TRBD1. The CDR3 sequence is 16 residues long. CDR1 is KGHSH, CDR2 LQKENI, per germline. Trimming took 4 bases from V and 6 from J; bases not matched to a gene: 13. CDR3 sequence: CASSLMTGAGKSEAFF. For the CDR3, the DNA is TGTGCCAGCTCACTTATGACAGGGGCGGGAAAGTCTGAAGCTTTCTTT.

V usage is TRBV6-5 and J usage is TRBJ1-3, with D perhaps matching TRBD1 (5 bases). Trimming removed 2 bases at V and 3 bases at J, with 8 bases between. Per germline, CDR1 MNHEY and CDR2 SVGAGI. This CDR3 spans 14 amino acids. CDR3 in amino acids: CASSYGGGGNTIYF. The CDR3 coding sequence is TGTGCCAGCAGTTACGGGGGAGGTGGAAACACCATATATTTT.

In this sample, this clonotype turned up many times. The chain links TRBV30 to TRBJ1-6, with 7 bases lining up with TRBD1. With V trimmed by 4 bases and J by 8 bases, 5 bases remained unmatched. Per germline, CDR1 GTSNPN and CDR2 SVGIG (reference sequence). This CDR3 has 13 amino acids. CDR3 coding DNA: TGTGCCTGGACTCGGGACAGTGATTCACCCCTCCACTTT. It specifies CAWTRDSDSPLHF.

J is TRBJ2-5 and V is TRBV3-1; no reliable D call. The CDR3 has 12 amino acids. The germline V gene encodes CDR1 LGHDT and CDR2 YNNKEL (reference sequence). Trimming removed 0 bases from V and 7 bases from J, with 6 bases in between. CDR3 in amino acids: CASSQDVPTQYF. The CDR3 coding sequence is TGTGCCAGCAGCCAAGACGTGCCGACCCAGTACTTC.